A selection of T cell receptor beta chains follows, all from one sample in a study of cytomegalovirus exposure and HLA in healthy donors. Using immunoSEQ multiplex PCR, the repertoire was profiled, and TCRdb retains in-frame clones only, with some absent. The sample has roughly 290,000 clones, 80% to 90% seen once. Sequencing input: PBMCs. The receptors originated from a woman aged 18-29 years in good health and CMV-seronegative. The CDR3 runs from the conserved cysteine through the conserved F or W. D genes are given only for firm matches. Clone size is shown for a subset of rows, as once, few, many or a class of expanded clone.

TGTGCCAGCAGCAAAGGACAGGGGATAGGTTTTGTTAATGAGCAGTTCTTC | CASSKGQGIGFVNEQFF | TRBD1 | - | 17 | TRBJ2-1 | TRBV5-4
TGTGCCAGCAGTGCCGGGACAGGGAGGCGCGAGCAGTACTTC | CASSAGTGRREQYF | TRBD1 | - | 14 | TRBJ2-7 | TRBV6-6
TGTGCCAGTAGTCAGGGGCAGAATCAGCCCCAGCATTTT | CASSQGQNQPQHF | - | - | 13 | TRBJ1-5 | TRBV19
TGTGCCAGCAGCTTAAGCCCCGGGGAGGGCTACACCTTC | CASSLSPGEGYTF | - | - | 13 | TRBJ1-2 | TRBV11-2
TGTGCCAGCAGCTTAGGGACAATCCGCTATGGCTACACCTTC | CASSLGTIRYGYTF | - | once | 14 | TRBJ1-2 | TRBV7-9
TGTGCCAGCAGCTTGGGGACAGGGGGCGAGCAGTACTTC | CASSLGTGGEQYF | TRBD1 | once | 13 | TRBJ2-7 | TRBV5-6
TGTGCCATCAGTGAAGCCAGCGTAAACTATGGCTACACCTTC | CAISEASVNYGYTF | - | - | 14 | TRBJ1-2 | TRBV10-3
TGTGCCAGCAGCTTGGGGGGGCTAAATGAGCAGTTCTTC | CASSLGGLNEQFF | - | - | 13 | TRBJ2-1 | TRBV5-6
TGTGCCAGCAGCCGGTTGGCGGGGGCTAACATTGAGCAGTTCTTC | CASSRLAGANIEQFF | - | - | 15 | TRBJ2-1 | TRBV6-6
TGTGCCAGCAGCAAAGGGGGGCGGAGACAGGGATTCAATCAGCCCCAGCATTTT | CASSKGGRRQGFNQPQHF | - | - | 18 | TRBJ1-5 | TRBV21-1
TGTGCCAGCAGCTTAGCACAGGGAGGGGAGAGCTACACCTTC | CASSLAQGGESYTF | - | - | 14 | TRBJ1-2 | TRBV7-9
TGTGCCAGCAGTGAAGCAAGGGAGAAACAGCATTTT | CASSEAREKQHF | - | - | 12 | TRBJ1-5 | TRBV6-1
TGTGCCACCAGCAGAGATCGCTGGCTGAACTATGGCTACACCTTC | CATSRDRWLNYGYTF | - | - | 15 | TRBJ1-2 | TRBV15
TGTGCCAGCAGCTTGGCAGGGAACCCCTACGAGCAGTACTTC | CASSLAGNPYEQYF | - | few | 14 | TRBJ2-7 | TRBV5-4
TGTTCCAGCAGCTCAGGGGGCTTAGGCTACACCTTC | CSSSSGGLGYTF | TRBD1 | - | 12 | TRBJ1-2 | TRBV7-9